This TCR beta chain was found in a study of T cell repertoires in cytomegalovirus infection. A note on this clonotype: Its specificity is unknown.

TCRdb itself ran the reads through MiXCR, one entry per CDR3 protein. The sample has about 920,000 distinct CDR3 sequences; about a third are singletons. This TCR derives from a human donor in good health (CMV status not recorded). Some clones in this sample may be carry-over from other donors' samples. The specimen comprised cultured CD8+ T cells from PBMCs, sampled from culture after CMV antigen stimulation.

This CDR3 is CASSNRGDTMNIQYF. Written as DNA, the CDR3 is TGTGCCAGCAGTAACAGGGGCGACACGATGAACATTCAGTACTTC. The chain combines TRBV6-2 or TRBV6-3 with TRBJ2-4; 7 bases are shared with TRBD1. In germline, CDR1 is MNHEY, CDR2 SVGEGT. Trimming took 5 bases from V and 7 from J; bases not matched to a gene: 11. The length of the CDR3 is 15 residues.